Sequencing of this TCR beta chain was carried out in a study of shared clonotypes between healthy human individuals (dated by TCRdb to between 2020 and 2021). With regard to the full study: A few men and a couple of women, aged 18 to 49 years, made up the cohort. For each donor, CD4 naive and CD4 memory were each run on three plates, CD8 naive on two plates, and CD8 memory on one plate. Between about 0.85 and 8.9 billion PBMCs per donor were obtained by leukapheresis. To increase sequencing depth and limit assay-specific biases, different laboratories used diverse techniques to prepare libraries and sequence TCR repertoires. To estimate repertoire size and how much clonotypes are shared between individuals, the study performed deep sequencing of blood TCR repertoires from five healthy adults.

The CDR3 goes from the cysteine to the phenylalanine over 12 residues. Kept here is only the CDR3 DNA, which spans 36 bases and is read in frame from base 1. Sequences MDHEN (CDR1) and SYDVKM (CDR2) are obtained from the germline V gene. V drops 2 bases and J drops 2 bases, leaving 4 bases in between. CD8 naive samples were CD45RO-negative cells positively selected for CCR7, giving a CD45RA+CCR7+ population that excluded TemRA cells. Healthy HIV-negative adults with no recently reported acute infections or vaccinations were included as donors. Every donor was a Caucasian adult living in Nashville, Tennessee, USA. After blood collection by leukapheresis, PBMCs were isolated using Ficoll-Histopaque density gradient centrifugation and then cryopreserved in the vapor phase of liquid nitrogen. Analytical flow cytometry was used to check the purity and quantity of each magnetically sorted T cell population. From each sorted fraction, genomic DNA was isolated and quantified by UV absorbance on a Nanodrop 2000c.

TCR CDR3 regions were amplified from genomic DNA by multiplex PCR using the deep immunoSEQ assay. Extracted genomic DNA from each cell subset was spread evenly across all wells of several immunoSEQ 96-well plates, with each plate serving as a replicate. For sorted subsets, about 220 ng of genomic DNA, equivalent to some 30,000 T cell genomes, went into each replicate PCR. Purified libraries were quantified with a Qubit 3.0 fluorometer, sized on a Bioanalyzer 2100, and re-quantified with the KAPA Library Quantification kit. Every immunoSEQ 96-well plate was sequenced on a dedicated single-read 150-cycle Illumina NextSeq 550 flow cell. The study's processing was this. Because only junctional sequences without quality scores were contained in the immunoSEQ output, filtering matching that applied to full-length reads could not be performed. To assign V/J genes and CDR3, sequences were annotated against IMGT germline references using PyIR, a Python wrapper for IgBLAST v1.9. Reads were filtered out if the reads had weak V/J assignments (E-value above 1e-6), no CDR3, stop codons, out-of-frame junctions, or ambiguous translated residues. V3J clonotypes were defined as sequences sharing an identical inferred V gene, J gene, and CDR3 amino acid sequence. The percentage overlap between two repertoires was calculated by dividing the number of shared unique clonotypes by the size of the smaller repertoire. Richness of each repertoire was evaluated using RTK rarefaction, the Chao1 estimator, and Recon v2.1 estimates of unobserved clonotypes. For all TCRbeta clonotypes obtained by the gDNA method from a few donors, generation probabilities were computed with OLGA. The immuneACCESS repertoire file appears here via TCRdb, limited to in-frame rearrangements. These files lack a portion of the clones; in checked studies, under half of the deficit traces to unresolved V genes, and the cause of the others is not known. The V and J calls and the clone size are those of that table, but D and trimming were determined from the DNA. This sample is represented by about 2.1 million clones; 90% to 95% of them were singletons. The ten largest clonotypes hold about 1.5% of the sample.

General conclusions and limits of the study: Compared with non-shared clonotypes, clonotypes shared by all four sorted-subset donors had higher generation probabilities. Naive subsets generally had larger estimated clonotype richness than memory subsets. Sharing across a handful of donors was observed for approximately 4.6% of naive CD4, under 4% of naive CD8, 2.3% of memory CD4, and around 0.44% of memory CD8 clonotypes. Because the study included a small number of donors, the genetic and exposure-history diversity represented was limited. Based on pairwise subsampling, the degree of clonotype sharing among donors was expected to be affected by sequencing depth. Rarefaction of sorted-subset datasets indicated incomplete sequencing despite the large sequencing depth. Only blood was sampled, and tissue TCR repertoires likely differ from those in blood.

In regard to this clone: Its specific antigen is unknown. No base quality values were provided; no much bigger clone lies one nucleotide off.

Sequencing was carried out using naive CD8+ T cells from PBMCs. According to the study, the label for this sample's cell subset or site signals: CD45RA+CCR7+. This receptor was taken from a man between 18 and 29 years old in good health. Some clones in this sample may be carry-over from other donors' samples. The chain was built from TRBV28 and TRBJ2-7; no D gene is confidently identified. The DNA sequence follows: TGTGCCAGCAGTTTAGATGCCTACGAGCAGTACTTC. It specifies CASSLDAYEQYF.